This T cell receptor (beta chain) was obtained from a study of T cells after yellow fever vaccination (dated by TCRdb to about 2019). Notes on the research overall: Libraries from fractions with low cell numbers were prepared with the SMART-Seq v4 Ultra Low Input RNA kit. To track T-cell clones before and after primary and booster YFV17D yellow fever vaccination, bulk TCR alpha and beta repertoires were sequenced longitudinally. Two healthy male donors made up the cohort, one aged 18 to 29 years and the other aged 30 to 40 years. Blood samples were taken at several timepoints before and after primary and secondary immunization, and bulk PBMC replicates and cell subsets were isolated. On the study overall, not on this receptor specifically: Only a couple of donors were included in the study, so the extent to which the findings can be generalized is limited. Most clones expanded after primary vaccination (around 97% of CD4 and about 85% of CD8) were re-detected after the booster, suggesting that broad memory maintenance occurred. The secondary T-cell response was weaker than the primary response but faster, peaking on day 5 instead of day 15. A small share of clonotypes occurred in both CD4 and CD8 compartments, likely arising from convergent recombination. Computational filtering was needed because FACS-sorted repertoires could contain abundant contaminating clonotypes from the bulk population.

The treatment or condition label for this specimen denotes: live attenuated yellow fever vaccine strain. At each blood-draw timepoint, two biological replicates of bulk PBMCs were collected. PBMCs were isolated from peripheral blood using a standard Ficoll-Paque protocol. TriZol was used to extract RNA from bulk PBMCs, CD4 and CD8 fractions, and dextramer-positive and dextramer-negative fractions. This clonotype was seen a handful of times. There is no known antigen for this receptor. Base-call qualities are not available, and no considerably larger clone is one nucleotide away. TCR cDNA was synthesized by 5'RACE template switching, through which a universal primer site and unique molecular identifiers were introduced. Priming of cDNA synthesis was performed from both the TCR alpha and TCR beta constant segments. Library amplification involved two PCR steps, and the second step added sample barcodes and sequencing adapters. Sequencing of libraries was performed on Illumina HiSeq 2500 (2x100 bp) or NovaSeq (2x150 bp). In the source study's methods: MIGEC handled demultiplexing of reads and collapsing into UMI consensus sequences, while MiXCR performed V(D)J alignment. Clonotypes responding to the vaccine were identified with edgeR on replicate PBMC samples, with the criteria of FDR below 0.01 and a log2 fold change above 5 up to day 15. Each bulk clonotype was labeled CD4 or CD8 based on which sequenced repertoire, CD4 or CD8, contained the clonotype at higher abundance. Starting from the raw public reads, TCRdb applied fastp trimming at Q25, assembled clones with MiXCR and retained in-frame beta chains. All rows with the same CDR3 protein become a single entry with the most common DNA and genes. The V and J calls shown here were made by TCRdb, not taken from the authors' results. Across this sample there are approximately 580,000 distinct CDR3 sequences, with about a sixth seen only once. Roughly 17% of the sample goes to the ten largest clones.

This receptor was identified in a man aged 18 to 30 who received the YFV17D yellow fever vaccine. Sequenced here: PBMCs, sampled more than 4 days after the first yellow fever vaccination.

The CDR3 has the sequence CASSIVSGQPQHF. The nucleotide sequence reads TGTGCCAGTAGTATAGTTTCAGGCCAGCCCCAGCATTTT. The chain is encoded by TRBV19 joined to TRBJ1-5, with the D gene not confidently named. The CDR3 goes from the cysteine to the phenylalanine over 13 residues. Solely the CDR3 DNA is kept, with 39 bases framed from the first base. Sequences LNHDA (CDR1) and SQIVND (CDR2) are obtained from the germline V gene (reference sequence). V is shortened by 1 base, J by 7 bases, and the region joining them spans 8 bases. Reference TRBV19 and TRBJ1-5 proteins supply the regions before and after the CDR3; the full variable domain is: DGGITQSPKYLFRKEGQNVTLSCEQNLNHDAMYWYRQDPGQGLRLIYYSQIVNDFQKGDIAEGYSVSREKKESFPLTVTSAQKNPTAFYLCASSIVSGQPQHFGDGTRLSIL.